Shown below are 32 T cell receptor beta chains from a single sample sequenced in a study of cytomegalovirus exposure and HLA in healthy donors. 13 Jbeta primers and 60 Vbeta primers were used for the PCR. Repertoires were generated with immunoSEQ multiplex PCR, while TCRdb's copy carries only in-frame clones and drops some. The sample contains approximately 170,000 clones, approximately 80% of which appear only once. Specimen: PBMCs. Every receptor here comes from a male donor in good health and CMV-seronegative.

The genes are TRBV27 and TRBJ2-2; D gene ambiguous. This CDR3 spans 15 amino acids. V dropped 6 bases and J dropped 0 bases, with 11 bases sitting between them. Germline V gene sequence: CDR1 MNHEY, CDR2 SMNVEV (reference sequence). The CDR3 loop reads CASSYVGPNTGELFF. CDR3 nucleotides: TGTGCCAGCAGCTACGTTGGTCCGAACACCGGGGAGCTGTTTTTT.

This clone was found a few times. The gene calls are TRBV5-6 and TRBJ2-1; 7 nucleotides agree with TRBD1. CDR1 and CDR2 (germline): SGHDT, YYEEEE. The V segment lost 0 bases and the J segment 3 bases; nucleotides outside the gene matches: 3. The CDR3 contains 15 residues. CDR3 sequence: CASSLGTGYYNEQFF. As DNA, the CDR3 is TGTGCCAGCAGCTTGGGGACAGGATACTACAATGAGCAGTTCTTC.

The chain couples TRBV7-2 to TRBJ2-7; no clear D. Germline CDR1 and CDR2: SGHTA and FQGNSA. This CDR3 contains 13 residues. Trimming removed 3 bases at V and 2 bases at J, with 8 bases between. The CDR3 spells CASSLRRTYEQYF. In DNA, the CDR3 is TGTGCCAGCAGCTTGCGGAGAACCTACGAGCAGTACTTC.

With respect to this clone: At one of its ends the junction is not consistent with the germline gene, which may arise from a read error. J is TRBJ1-2 and V is TRBV18, with 8 bases identical to TRBD1. CDR1 is KGHSH and CDR2 is LQKENI in the germline V gene. The CDR3 consists of 15 residues. The CDR3 here is CASSPGQGDNYGYPF. In nucleotides, the CDR3 is TGTGCCAGCTCACCAGGACAGGGAGATAACTATGGCTACCCCTTC.

The chain combines TRBV28 with TRBJ2-7, with 8 bases lining up with TRBD2. Trimming cost V 5 bases and J 7 bases; bases outside gene matches: 13. Germline V gene lookup returns CDR1 MDHEN and CDR2 SYDVKM. The CDR3 length is 15 residues. The CDR3 nucleotides read TGTGCCAGCAGTCCAAGGACAGCGGGGGCTTTGGAGCAGTACTTC. Translation gives CASSPRTAGALEQYF.

This sequence joins TRBV6-1 and TRBJ2-5, with 11 bases aligning to TRBD1. V lost 7 bases, J lost 4 bases, and 5 bases stayed unmatched. This CDR3 region has 14 residues. Per germline, CDR1 MNHNS and CDR2 SASEGT. The CDR3 reads CASTSGQGVETQYF. CDR3 DNA: TGTGCCAGCACTTCGGGACAGGGGGTAGAGACCCAGTACTTC.

A word on this clone: Within the sample, other DNA sequences also encode this same CDR3. The CDR3 here is CAWNPLAPDTQYF. CDR3 nucleotides: TGTGCCTGGAACCCTTTGGCTCCAGATACGCAGTATTTT. This chain uses TRBV30 with TRBJ2-3; D is unclear. Between the trimmed V and J ends, which lost 4 bases and 4 bases, there was a span of 12 bases. The CDR3 covers 13 residues. Germline CDR1 reads GTSNPN; CDR2 reads SVGIG (reference sequence).

This sequence joins TRBV7-9 and TRBJ2-7; 9 positions agree with TRBD2. Germline V lookup: CDR1 SEHNR, CDR2 FQNEAQ (reference sequence). Trimming took 1 base from V and 4 from J; bases not matched to a gene: 14. The CDR3 sequence is 18 residues long. The CDR3 coding sequence is TGTGCCAGCAGCTTAGGGATTAGCGGGAGTTACGAAAGGTACGAGCAGTACTTC. This encodes CASSLGISGSYERYEQYF.

V gene TRBV27 combines with J gene TRBJ1-1; D perhaps matches TRBD1 (6 bases). This CDR3 spans 13 amino acids. V lost 10 bases and J 4 bases, leaving 16 bases between the germline ends. Germline V CDR1 and CDR2: MNHEY, SMNVEV (reference sequence). CDR3 bases: TGTGCCATCCAACCCAGGGGACGCACTGAAGCTTTCTTT. Its translation: CAIQPRGRTEAFF.

The chain combines TRBV4-3 with TRBJ2-1; D might be TRBD1 (7 bases). The germline V gene has CDR1 LGHNA and CDR2 YSLEER. The V end was cut by 0 bases, the J end by 4 bases, with 22 bases between. This CDR3 has 19 amino acids. CDR3 loop: CASSQDYNRGTGVYNEQFF. The CDR3 nucleotides read TGCGCCAGCAGCCAAGATTATAACAGGGGAACGGGGGTATACAATGAGCAGTTCTTC.

The rearrangement links TRBV9 to TRBJ2-3; TRBD2 is a possible D gene (7 bases). V shed 6 bases and J shed 5 bases, with 22 bases lying between them. The CDR3 has 16 residues. CDR1 and CDR2 (germline): SGDLS, YYNGEE. CDR3 protein: CASTVGGRGTLDTQYF. The CDR3 DNA is TGTGCCAGCACCGTGGGGGGGCGGGGGACCCTAGATACGCAGTATTTT.

The J gene is TRBJ2-2, the V gene TRBV5-1; 11 positions match TRBD2. V lost 0 bases, J lost 1 base, and 2 bases stayed unmatched. The CDR3 loop spans 17 amino acids. Germline V gene lookup returns CDR1 SGHRS and CDR2 YFSETQ. CDR3 region: CASSLGLAGQNTGELFF. CDR3 nucleotide sequence: TGCGCCAGCAGCTTGGGACTAGCGGGGCAGAACACCGGGGAGCTGTTTTTT.

The rearrangement uses TRBV4-2 and TRBJ2-3; 10 nucleotides match TRBD2. Trimming at V came to 2 bases and at J to 6 bases, leaving 11 bases not matched to a gene. Germline CDR1 LGHNA, CDR2 YNFKEQ. The CDR3 has 17 amino acids. CDR3 DNA sequence: TGTGCCAGCAGCCAACTCGCAACTAGCGGGATCTCGGATACGCAGTATTTT. Its translation: CASSQLATSGISDTQYF.

This clone came up a few times. The CDR3 DNA follows: TGTGCCAGCAGTTACGGGACAGGGGAATACGAGCAGTACTTC. The encoded protein is CASSYGTGEYEQYF. This chain connects TRBV6-6 to TRBJ2-7; 10 nucleotides line up with TRBD1. J was trimmed by 4 bases and V by 2 bases; bases with no gene match: 2. Germline V lookup: CDR1 MNHNY, CDR2 SVGAGI (reference sequence). This CDR3 spans 14 amino acids.

The V and J genes are TRBV11-3 and TRBJ2-5; TRBD1 agrees at 9 bases. Unmatched junction bases numbered 7, after V lost 6 bases and J lost 5 bases. Germline lookup yields CDR1 SGHNT and CDR2 YENEEA. The CDR3 is 14 residues long. CDR3 DNA: TGTGCCAGCAGTAACTCAGGACAGGGGGAGACCCAGTACTTC. Translating it yields CASSNSGQGETQYF.

The chain uses TRBV9 and TRBJ1-2; 8 bases align to TRBD1. Germline V gives CDR1 SGDLS, CDR2 YYNGEE. The CDR3 has 15 residues. V shed 0 bases, J shed 7 bases, and the junction held 8 bases outside the gene matches. The chain's CDR3 is CASSVESGGSSGYTF. CDR3 nucleotide sequence: TGTGCCAGCAGCGTAGAATCAGGGGGCTCGAGTGGCTACACCTTC.

This clone turned up a few times. V gene TRBV5-1 combines with J gene TRBJ1-1; D gene ambiguous. With 5 bases removed from V and 5 bases from J, the gap between germline ends came to 16 bases. The CDR3 is made up of 14 amino acids. Germline V gives CDR1 SGHRS, CDR2 YFSETQ. CDR3 sequence reads: CASSPGVPGTEAFF. DNA for the CDR3: TGCGCCAGCAGTCCCGGGGTGCCGGGAACTGAAGCTTTCTTT.

The chain employs TRBV18 and TRBJ2-1, with unresolved D. This CDR3 is 11 amino acids long. Germline-derived CDR1 and CDR2 are KGHSH and LQKENI. V was cut by 3 bases and J by 6 bases, with 3 bases left in between. CDR3: CASSPSNEQFF. The CDR3 DNA reads as TGTGCCAGCTCACCCAGCAATGAGCAGTTCTTC.

V usage is TRBV18 and J usage is TRBJ2-5; D call uncertain. The germline V gene encodes CDR1 KGHSH and CDR2 LQKENI. With 2 bases removed from V and 4 bases from J, the gap between germline ends came to 11 bases. This CDR3 has 14 amino acids. This CDR3 is CASSPKAARETQYF. The CDR3 DNA sequence: TGTGCCAGCTCACCAAAAGCCGCCCGAGAGACCCAGTACTTC. The full variable domain, in which reference TRBV18 and TRBJ2-5 provide the parts outside the CDR3, is NAGVMQNPRHLVRRRGQEARLRCSPMKGHSHVYWYRQLPEEGLKFMVYLQKENIIDESGMPKERFSAEFPKEGPSILRIQQVVRGDSAAYFCASSPKAARETQYFGPGTRLLVL.

In this sample, this clone turned up many times. The chain employs TRBV6-6 and TRBJ1-2; perhaps TRBD1 as D (5 bases). The V gene lost 7 bases and the J gene lost 10 bases, with 19 bases spanning the gap. This CDR3 has 13 amino acids. Germline CDR1 is MNHNY and CDR2 is SVGAGI (reference sequence). The CDR3 reads CASTINQDTAYTF. The CDR3 DNA sequence: TGTGCCAGCACCATAAACCAGGACACTGCCTACACCTTC.

In its sample, this clone was seen once. This chain links TRBV4-3 with TRBJ2-5; 13 nucleotides align to TRBD2. CDR1 and CDR2 from the germline V gene are LGHNA and YSLEER. With V trimmed by 4 bases and J by 5 bases, 7 bases remained unmatched. The CDR3 spans 16 residues. The CDR3 protein is CASSPLLAGGGETQYF. The CDR3 DNA reads as TGCGCCAGCAGCCCATTACTAGCGGGAGGGGGGGAGACCCAGTACTTC.

The chain couples TRBV10-3 to TRBJ2-7; 7 bases are a match to TRBD2. Trimming at V came to 0 bases and at J to 5 bases, leaving 7 bases not matched to a gene. This CDR3 spans 15 amino acids. The germline V gene encodes CDR1 ENHRY and CDR2 SYGVKD. The DNA for the CDR3 is TGTGCCATCAGTGAGTCGAAAGGGCGGGGGAACGAGCAGTACTTC. This sequence encodes CAISESKGRGNEQYF.

The V call is TRBV9, the J call TRBJ2-3; a possible D gene is TRBD2 (5 bases). The CDR3 consists of 14 residues. Trimming took 2 bases from V and 5 from J, leaving 12 bases between them. Germline lookup yields CDR1 SGDLS and CDR2 YYNGEE. CDR3 sequence reads: CASSVGLRGDTQYF. CDR3 coding DNA: TGTGCCAGCAGCGTGGGCCTACGGGGAGATACGCAGTATTTT.

A remark on this clone: At one of its ends the junction is not consistent with the germline gene, which may arise from a read error. The CDR3 here is CASSDSGHTDTQYF. The CDR3 region has the DNA TGTGCTAGCAGCGACAGCGGGCACACAGATACGCAGTATTTT. V gene TRBV7-7 combines with J gene TRBJ2-3; weak D call: TRBD2 (6 bases). CDR1 and CDR2 from the germline V gene are SSHAT and FNYEAQ (reference sequence). The CDR3 sequence is 14 residues long.

The chain joins TRBV5-6 to TRBJ2-2, with TRBD1 identical over 7 bases. Germline values: CDR1 SGHDT, CDR2 YYEEEE. There are 16 residues in the CDR3. Losses at the gene ends were 3 bases for V and 0 bases for J; bases not matched to a gene: 5. CDR3 amino acids: CASSSRDSANTGELFF. The DNA of the CDR3 is TGTGCCAGCAGCTCCCGGGACAGCGCGAACACCGGGGAGCTGTTTTTT.

In this sample, this clone turned up once. V usage is TRBV7-3 and J usage is TRBJ2-1; 10 bases align to TRBD2. Germline trimming cut 2 bases from V and 8 bases from J; bases unmatched to any gene: 9. Germline lookup yields CDR1 SGHTA and CDR2 FQGTGA. The CDR3 is made up of 16 amino acids. CDR3 sequence: CASSLQSGGAVYEQFF. DNA of the CDR3: TGTGCCAGCAGCTTACAAAGCGGGGGGGCGGTCTATGAGCAGTTCTTC.

This chain uses TRBV6-5 with TRBJ1-2; possibly TRBD1 for D (6 bases). The CDR3 has 13 amino acids. Trimming cost V 7 bases and J 7 bases, with 16 bases left between them. Germline CDR1 reads MNHEY; CDR2 reads SVGAGI. CDR3 sequence reads: CASTAIQGTGYTF. The DNA of the CDR3 is TGTGCCAGCACCGCGATCCAGGGGACTGGCTACACCTTC.

CDR3 sequence (DNA): TGTGCCAGCAGCTCCCGGACTAGCGGGACCTCCACAGATACGCAGTATTTT. Translation gives CASSSRTSGTSTDTQYF. V and J are TRBV11-3 and TRBJ2-3, with 12 bases matching TRBD2. V was pared by 4 bases and J by 2 bases, with 7 bases of the junction left unmatched. This CDR3 is 17 amino acids long. CDR1 SGHNT and CDR2 YENEEA come from the germline V gene. Full variable domain (outside the CDR3, taken from reference TRBV11-3 and TRBJ2-3): EAGVVQSPRYKIIEKKQPVAFWCNPISGHNTLYWYLQNLGQGPELLIRYENEEAVDDSQLPKDRFSAERLKGVDSTLKIQPAELGDSAVYLCASSSRTSGTSTDTQYFGPGTRLTVL.

This chain uses TRBV21-1 with TRBJ1-1. TRBV21-1 is listed as a pseudogene. There are 13 residues in the CDR3. CDR3 protein: CARRGGGYTEAFF. The CDR3 DNA follows: TGTGCCAGGAGGGGGGGCGGTTACACTGAAGCTTTCTTT.

V and J are TRBV7-9 and TRBJ2-1, with D unresolved. The germline V gene encodes CDR1 SEHNR and CDR2 FQNEAQ (reference sequence). This CDR3 contains 11 residues. Trimming left V 2 bases short and J 7 bases short, with 3 bases between. In DNA form, the CDR3 reads TGTGCCAGCAGCTTATCAAATGAGCAGTTCTTC. This sequence encodes CASSLSNEQFF.

The chain links TRBV5-4 to TRBJ2-7, with D hard to call. V was clipped by 0 bases and J by 1 base, with 11 bases between them. Germline values: CDR1 SGHNT, CDR2 YYREEE (reference sequence). There are 15 residues in the CDR3. Written as DNA, the CDR3 is TGTGCCAGCAGCTTGGACACCAGAAGTTCCTACGAGCAGTACTTC. Amino acid sequence: CASSLDTRSSYEQYF.

This clone has only one observation. V is TRBV28 and J is TRBJ1-1; D may be TRBD1 (5 bases). The CDR3 is made up of 15 amino acids. V lost 4 bases to trimming and J lost 3 bases, with 15 bases between them. Germline V lookup: CDR1 MDHEN, CDR2 SYDVKM. The CDR3 here is CASSSLGGKDTEAFF. The CDR3 DNA is TGTGCCAGCAGTTCACTCGGGGGGAAAGACACTGAAGCTTTCTTT.